This TCR beta chain appears in the sequencing data of a study of T cell changes during pregnancy in multiple sclerosis. Trimming took 6 bases from V and 6 from J, leaving 17 bases between them. The CDR3 loop spans 14 amino acids. Germline-derived CDR1 and CDR2 are LNHDA and SQIVND (reference sequence). Assay used: immunoSEQ multiplex PCR; TCRdb lists only in-frame clones, some missing. The sample yields some 87,000 clones, about 92% seen once. The chain recombines TRBV19 with TRBJ1-1, with D possibly matching TRBD1 (6 bases). The origin of this receptor is a female donor with multiple sclerosis, enrolled in a pregnancy study. The source was CD4+ T cells from peripheral blood mononuclear cells, collected before pregnancy. CDR3 bases: TGTGCCAGTAGGAGCTTGCCGAAGGGGGCTGAAGCTTTCTTT. Amino acid sequence: CASRSLPKGAEAFF.